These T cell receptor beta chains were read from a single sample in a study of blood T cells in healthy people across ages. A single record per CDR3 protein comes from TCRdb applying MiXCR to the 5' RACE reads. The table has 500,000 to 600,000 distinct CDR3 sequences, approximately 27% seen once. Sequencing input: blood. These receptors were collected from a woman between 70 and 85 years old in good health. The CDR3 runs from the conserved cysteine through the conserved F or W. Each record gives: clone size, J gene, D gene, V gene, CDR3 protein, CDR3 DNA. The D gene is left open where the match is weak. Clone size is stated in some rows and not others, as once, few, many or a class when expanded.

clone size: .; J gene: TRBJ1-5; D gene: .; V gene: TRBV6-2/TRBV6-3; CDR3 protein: CASSTRQGIQPQHF; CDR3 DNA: TGTGCCAGCAGTACCAGGCAGGGAATACAGCCCCAGCATTTT
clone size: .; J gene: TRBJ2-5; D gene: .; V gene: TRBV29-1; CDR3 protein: CSVCTLRHQETQYF; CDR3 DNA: TGCAGCGTTTGTACTCTACGACACCAAGAGACCCAGTACTTC
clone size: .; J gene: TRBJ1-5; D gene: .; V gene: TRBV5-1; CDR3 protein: CASSLDPAGPQHF; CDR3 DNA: TGCGCCAGCAGCTTGGACCCCGCGGGGCCCCAGCATTTT
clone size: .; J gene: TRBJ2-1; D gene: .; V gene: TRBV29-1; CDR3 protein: CSVEDDRDGEQFF; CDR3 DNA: TGCAGCGTTGAAGACGACCGGGACGGAGAGCAGTTCTTC
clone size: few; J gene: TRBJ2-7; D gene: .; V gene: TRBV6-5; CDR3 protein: CASSYTQGRTYEQYF; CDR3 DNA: TGTGCCAGCAGTTACACCCAGGGACGGACCTACGAGCAGTACTTC
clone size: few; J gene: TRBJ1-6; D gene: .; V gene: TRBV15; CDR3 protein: CATSTGAGPSPLHF; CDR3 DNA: TGTGCCACCAGCACCGGAGCGGGGCCTTCACCCCTCCACTTT
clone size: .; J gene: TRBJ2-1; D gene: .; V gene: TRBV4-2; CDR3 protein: CASSQDIGGNEQFF; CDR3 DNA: TGTGCCAGCAGCCAGGATATAGGGGGCAATGAGCAGTTCTTC
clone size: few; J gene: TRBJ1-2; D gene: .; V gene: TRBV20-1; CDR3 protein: CSARALVGSGYTF; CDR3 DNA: TGCAGTGCTAGAGCTCTAGTGGGATCTGGCTACACCTTC
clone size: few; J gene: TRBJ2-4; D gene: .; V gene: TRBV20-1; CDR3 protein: CSARADTKNIQYF; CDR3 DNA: TGCAGTGCTAGAGCCGATACCAAAAACATTCAGTACTTC
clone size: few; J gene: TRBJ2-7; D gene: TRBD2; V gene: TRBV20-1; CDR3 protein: CSGESGVAQYF; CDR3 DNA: TGCAGTGGCGAAAGCGGGGTGGCGCAGTACTTC
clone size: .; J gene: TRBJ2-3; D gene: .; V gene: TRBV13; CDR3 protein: CASSFSVDTQYF; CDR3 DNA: TGTGCCAGCAGCTTTAGCGTAGATACGCAGTATTTT
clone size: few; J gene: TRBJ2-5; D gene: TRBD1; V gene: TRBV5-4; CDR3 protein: CASSLGPWTGEFPGQETQYF; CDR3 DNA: TGTGCCAGCAGCTTGGGACCATGGACAGGGGAATTCCCGGGGCAGGAGACCCAGTACTTC
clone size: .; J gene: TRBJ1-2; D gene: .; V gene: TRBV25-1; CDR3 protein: CASRASHRLTGILGYTF; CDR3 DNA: TGTGCCAGCAGGGCCAGCCACAGGCTGACCGGGATATTGGGCTACACCTTC
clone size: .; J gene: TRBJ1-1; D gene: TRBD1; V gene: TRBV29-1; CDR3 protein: CSARRGQGATNTEAFF; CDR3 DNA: TGCAGCGCCCGTAGGGGACAGGGGGCCACGAACACTGAAGCTTTCTTT
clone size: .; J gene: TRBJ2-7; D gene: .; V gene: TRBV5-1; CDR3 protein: CASSPEGLIYEQYF; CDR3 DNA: TGCGCCAGCAGCCCGGAAGGACTGATATACGAGCAGTACTTC
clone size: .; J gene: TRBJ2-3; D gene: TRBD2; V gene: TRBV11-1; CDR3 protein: CASSLALLLAGGRSTDTQYF; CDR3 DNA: TGTGCCAGCAGCTTAGCGCTGTTGCTAGCGGGGGGGCGCAGCACAGATACGCAGTATTTT
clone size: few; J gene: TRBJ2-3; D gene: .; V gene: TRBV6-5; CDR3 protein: CASSFRDRFGPDTQYF; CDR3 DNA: TGTGCCAGCAGTTTCCGGGACCGCTTCGGACCAGATACGCAGTATTTT
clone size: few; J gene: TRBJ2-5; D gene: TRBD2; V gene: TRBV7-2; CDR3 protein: CASSYGRGAGGETQYF; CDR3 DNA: TGTGCCAGCAGCTATGGGAGAGGAGCGGGAGGGGAGACCCAGTACTTC
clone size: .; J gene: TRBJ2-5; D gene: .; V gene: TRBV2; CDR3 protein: CASAWGRDGETQYF; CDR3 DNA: TGTGCCAGCGCGTGGGGCCGCGACGGAGAGACCCAGTACTTC
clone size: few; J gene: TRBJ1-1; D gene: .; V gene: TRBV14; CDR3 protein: CASSLTRDRRYTEAFF; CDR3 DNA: TGTGCCAGCAGCCTCACACGGGACCGAAGATACACTGAAGCTTTCTTT
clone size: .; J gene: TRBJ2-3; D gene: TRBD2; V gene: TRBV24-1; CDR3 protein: CATSDRLAGVTDTQYF; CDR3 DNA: TGTGCCACCAGTGATCGACTAGCGGGGGTGACAGATACGCAGTATTTT
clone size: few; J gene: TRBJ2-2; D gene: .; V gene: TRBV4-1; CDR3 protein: CASSTEASAHTGELFF; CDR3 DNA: TGCGCCAGCAGCACTGAGGCTAGCGCCCACACCGGGGAGCTGTTTTTT
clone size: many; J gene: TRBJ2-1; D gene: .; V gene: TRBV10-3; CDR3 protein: CAISPTRNEQFF; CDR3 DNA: TGTGCCATCAGCCCCACCAGGAATGAGCAGTTCTTC
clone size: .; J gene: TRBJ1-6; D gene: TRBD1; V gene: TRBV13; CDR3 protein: CASSSGTGGRNSPLHF; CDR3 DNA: TGTGCCAGCAGCTCCGGGACAGGGGGCCGTAATTCACCCCTCCACTTT
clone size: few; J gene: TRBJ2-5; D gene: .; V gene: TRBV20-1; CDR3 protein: CSASSVGQETQYF; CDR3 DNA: TGCAGTGCTAGTTCCGTGGGCCAAGAGACCCAGTACTTC
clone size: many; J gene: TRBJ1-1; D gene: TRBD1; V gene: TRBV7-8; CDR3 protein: CASSLVFGGTGDLGTEAFF; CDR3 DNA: TGTGCCAGCAGCTTAGTTTTTGGGGGGACAGGGGATTTGGGCACTGAAGCTTTCTTT
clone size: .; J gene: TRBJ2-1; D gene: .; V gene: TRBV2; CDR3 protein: CASSARVSSYNEQFF; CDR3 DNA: TGTGCCAGCAGTGCCAGGGTGAGCTCCTACAATGAGCAGTTCTTC
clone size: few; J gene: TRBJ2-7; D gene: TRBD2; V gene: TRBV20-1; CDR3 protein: CSVESSSGTDYEQYF; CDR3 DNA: TGCAGTGTCGAGAGTTCTAGCGGGACCGACTACGAGCAGTACTTC
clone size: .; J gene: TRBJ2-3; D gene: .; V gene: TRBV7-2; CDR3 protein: CASSPPFWAPDF; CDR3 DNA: TGTGCCAGCAGCCCCCCTTTCTGGGCTCCGGATTTT
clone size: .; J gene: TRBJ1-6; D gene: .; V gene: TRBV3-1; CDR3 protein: CASSQQGSPLHF; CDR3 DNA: TGTGCCAGCAGCCAACAGGGCTCACCCCTCCACTTT
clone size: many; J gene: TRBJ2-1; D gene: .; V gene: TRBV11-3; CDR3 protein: CASSSLNNEQFF; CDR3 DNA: TGTGCCAGCAGCTCTCTTAACAATGAGCAGTTCTTC
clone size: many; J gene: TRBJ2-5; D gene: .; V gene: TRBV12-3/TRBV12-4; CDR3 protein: CASSSDQQETQYF; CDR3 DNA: TGTGCCAGCAGTTCGGACCAACAAGAGACCCAGTACTTC
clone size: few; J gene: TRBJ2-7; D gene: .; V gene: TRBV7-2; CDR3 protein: CASSPQGRLGGEQYF; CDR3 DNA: TGTGCCAGCAGCCCCCAGGGGCGGCTGGGGGGAGAGCAGTACTTC
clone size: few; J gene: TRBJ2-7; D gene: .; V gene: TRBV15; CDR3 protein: CATSRVGRNEQYF; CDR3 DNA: TGTGCCACCAGCAGAGTCGGACGGAATGAGCAGTACTTC
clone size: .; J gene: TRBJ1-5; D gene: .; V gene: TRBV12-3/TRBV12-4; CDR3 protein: CASTRTSGGPTDTQHF; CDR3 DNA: TGTGCCAGCACGAGGACTAGCGGGGGGCCCACAGATACGCAGCATTTT
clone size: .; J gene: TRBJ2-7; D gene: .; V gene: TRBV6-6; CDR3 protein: CASSLGGMGEQYF; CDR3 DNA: TGTGCCAGTTCCTTAGGGGGGATGGGGGAGCAGTACTTC
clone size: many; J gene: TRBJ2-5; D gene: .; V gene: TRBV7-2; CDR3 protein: CASSPKWPQYF; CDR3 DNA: TGTGCCAGCAGCCCTAAGTGGCCCCAGTACTTC
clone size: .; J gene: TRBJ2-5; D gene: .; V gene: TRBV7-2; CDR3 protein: CASSLVATPRGETQYF; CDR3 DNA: TGTGCCAGCAGCTTAGTTGCCACTCCCCGGGGGGAGACCCAGTACTTC
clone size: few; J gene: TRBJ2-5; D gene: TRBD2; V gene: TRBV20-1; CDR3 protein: CSASLAGVRETQYF; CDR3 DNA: TGCAGTGCTTCTCTAGCGGGGGTTAGAGAGACCCAGTACTTC
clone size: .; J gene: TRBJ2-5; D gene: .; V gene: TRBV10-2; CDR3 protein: CASGTRRDRETQYF; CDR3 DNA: TGCGCCAGCGGGACCCGGAGGGACAGAGAGACCCAGTACTTC
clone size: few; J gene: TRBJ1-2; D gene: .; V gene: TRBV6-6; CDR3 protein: CASNQGNYGYTF; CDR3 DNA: TGTGCCAGCAACCAGGGAAACTATGGCTACACCTTC